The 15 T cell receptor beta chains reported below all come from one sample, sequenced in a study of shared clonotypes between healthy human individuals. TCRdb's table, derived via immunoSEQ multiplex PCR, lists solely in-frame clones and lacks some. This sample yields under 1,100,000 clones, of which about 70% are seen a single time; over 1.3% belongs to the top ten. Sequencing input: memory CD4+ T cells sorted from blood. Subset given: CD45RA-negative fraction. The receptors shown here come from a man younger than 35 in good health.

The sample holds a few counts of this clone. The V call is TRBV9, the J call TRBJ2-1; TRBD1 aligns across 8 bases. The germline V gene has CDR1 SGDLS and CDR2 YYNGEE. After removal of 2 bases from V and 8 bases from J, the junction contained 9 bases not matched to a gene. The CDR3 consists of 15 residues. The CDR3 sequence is CASSVRQGSSDEQFF. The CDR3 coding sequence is TGTGCCAGCAGCGTCAGACAGGGGAGTAGCGATGAGCAGTTCTTC.

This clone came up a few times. For the CDR3, the DNA is TGTGCCAGCAGCCCGCGGGACAGGGGGCCCCAAGCTGGAAACACCATATATTTT. This translates into CASSPRDRGPQAGNTIYF. J is TRBJ1-3 and V is TRBV5-5, with TRBD1 matching 12 bases. CDR1 is SGHKS and CDR2 is YYEKEE in the germline V gene (reference sequence). The CDR3 sequence is 18 residues long. The junction had 10 bases not matched to a gene; V was cut back by 4 bases and J by 2 bases.

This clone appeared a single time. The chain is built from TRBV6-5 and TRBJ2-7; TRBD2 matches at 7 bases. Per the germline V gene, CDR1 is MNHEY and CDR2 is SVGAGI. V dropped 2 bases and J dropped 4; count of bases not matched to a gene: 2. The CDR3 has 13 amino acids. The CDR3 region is CASSYRRGYEQYF. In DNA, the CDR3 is TGTGCCAGCAGTTACCGGCGGGGGTACGAGCAGTACTTC.

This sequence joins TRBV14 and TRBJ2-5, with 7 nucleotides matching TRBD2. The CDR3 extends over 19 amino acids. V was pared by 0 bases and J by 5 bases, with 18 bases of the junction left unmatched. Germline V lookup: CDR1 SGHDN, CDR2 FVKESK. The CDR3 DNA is TGTGCCAGCAGCCAAGATCCGGGAGGCAGGGATCCCAGGCGGGAGACCCAGTACTTC. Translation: CASSQDPGGRDPRRETQYF.

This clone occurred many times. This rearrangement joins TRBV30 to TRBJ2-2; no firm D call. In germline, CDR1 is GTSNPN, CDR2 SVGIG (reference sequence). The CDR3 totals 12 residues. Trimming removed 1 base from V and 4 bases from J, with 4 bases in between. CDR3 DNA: TGTGCCTGGAGTGCGCGCACCGGGGAGCTGTTTTTT. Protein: CAWSARTGELFF.

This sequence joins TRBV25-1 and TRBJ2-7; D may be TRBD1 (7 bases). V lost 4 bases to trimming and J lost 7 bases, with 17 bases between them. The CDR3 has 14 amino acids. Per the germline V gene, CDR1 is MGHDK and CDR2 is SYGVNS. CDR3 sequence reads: CASSGTGAGGEQYF. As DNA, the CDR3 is TGTGCCAGCAGTGGGACAGGCGCCGGAGGGGAGCAGTACTTC.

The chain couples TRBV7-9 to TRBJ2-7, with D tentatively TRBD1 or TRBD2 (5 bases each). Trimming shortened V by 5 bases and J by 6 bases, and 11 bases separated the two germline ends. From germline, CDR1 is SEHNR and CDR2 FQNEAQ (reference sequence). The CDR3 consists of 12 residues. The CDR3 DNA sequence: TGTGCCAGCAGCGGTGTGAGGGGCGAGCAGTACTTC. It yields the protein CASSGVRGEQYF. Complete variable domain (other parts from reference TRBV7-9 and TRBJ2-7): DTGVSQNPRHKITKRGQNVTFRCDPISEHNRLYWYRQTLGQGPEFLTYFQNEAQLEKSRLLSDRFSAERPKGSFSTLEIQRTEQGDSAMYLCASSGVRGEQYFGPGTRLTVT.

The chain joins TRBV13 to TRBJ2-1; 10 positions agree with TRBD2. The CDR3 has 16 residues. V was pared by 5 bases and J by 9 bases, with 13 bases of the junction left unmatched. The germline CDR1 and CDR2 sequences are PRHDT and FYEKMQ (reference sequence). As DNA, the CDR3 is TGTGCCAGCAGCCCCCAACCGGGACTAGCGCTCGGTGAGCAGTTCTTC. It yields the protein CASSPQPGLALGEQFF.

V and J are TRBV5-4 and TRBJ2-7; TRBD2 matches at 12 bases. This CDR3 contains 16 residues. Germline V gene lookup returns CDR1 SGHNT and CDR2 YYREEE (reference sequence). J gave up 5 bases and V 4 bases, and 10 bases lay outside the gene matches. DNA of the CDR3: TGTGCCAGCAGCCCCAGGCTAGCGGGAGGGCCCCACGAGCAGTACTTC. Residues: CASSPRLAGGPHEQYF. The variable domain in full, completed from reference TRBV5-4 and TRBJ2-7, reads ETGVTQSPTHLIKTRGQQVTLRCSSQSGHNTVSWYQQALGQGPQFIFQYYREEENGRGNFPPRFSGLQFPNYSSELNVNALELDDSALYLCASSPRLAGGPHEQYFGPGTRLTVT.

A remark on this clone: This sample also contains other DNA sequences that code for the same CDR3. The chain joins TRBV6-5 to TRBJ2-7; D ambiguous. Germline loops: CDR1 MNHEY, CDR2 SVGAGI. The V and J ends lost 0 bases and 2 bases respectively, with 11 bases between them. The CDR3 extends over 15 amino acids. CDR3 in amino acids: CASSYSNLGPYEQYF. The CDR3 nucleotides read TGTGCCAGCAGTTACTCGAACCTAGGGCCCTACGAGCAGTACTTC.

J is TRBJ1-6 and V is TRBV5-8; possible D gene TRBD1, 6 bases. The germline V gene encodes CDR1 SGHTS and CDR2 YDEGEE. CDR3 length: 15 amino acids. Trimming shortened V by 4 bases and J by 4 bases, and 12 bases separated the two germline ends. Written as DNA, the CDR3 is TGTGCCAGCAGCCCGAGGACAGTTTATAATTCACCCCTCCACTTT. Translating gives CASSPRTVYNSPLHF.

CDR3: CASKLAGALGTGELFF. The CDR3 DNA sequence: TGTGCCAGCAAACTAGCGGGGGCCCTTGGGACCGGGGAGCTGTTTTTT. The V and J genes are TRBV7-9 and TRBJ2-2, with 11 bases lining up with TRBD2. Germline V lookup: CDR1 SEHNR, CDR2 FQNEAQ (reference sequence). This CDR3 is built from 16 residues. V was clipped by 7 bases and J by 5 bases; unmatched bases: 9.

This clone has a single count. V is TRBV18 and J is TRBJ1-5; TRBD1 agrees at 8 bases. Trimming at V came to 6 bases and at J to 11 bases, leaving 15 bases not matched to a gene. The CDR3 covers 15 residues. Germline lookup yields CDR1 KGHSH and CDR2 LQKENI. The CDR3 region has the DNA TGTGCCAGCTCTCAACAGGGGGACCCTCCATTGGCCCAGCATTTT. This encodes CASSQQGDPPLAQHF.

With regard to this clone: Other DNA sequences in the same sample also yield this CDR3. This chain's CDR3 is CASSLDGQGAYEQYF. CDR3 nucleotide sequence: TGCGCCAGCAGCTTGGACGGACAGGGGGCCTACGAGCAGTACTTC. The V gene is TRBV5-1, the J gene TRBJ2-7; 10 nucleotides line up with TRBD1. Looked up from germline, CDR1 is SGHRS and CDR2 is YFSETQ. The length of the CDR3 is 15 residues. The ends lost 0 bases at V and 2 bases at J; junction bases unmatched: 2.

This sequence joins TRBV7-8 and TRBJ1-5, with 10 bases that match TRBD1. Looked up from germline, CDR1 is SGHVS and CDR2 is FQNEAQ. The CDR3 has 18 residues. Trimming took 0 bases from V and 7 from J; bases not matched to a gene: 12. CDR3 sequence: CASSLAPKTGGPWQPQHF. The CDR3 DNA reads TGTGCCAGCAGCTTAGCGCCAAAGACAGGGGGCCCTTGGCAGCCCCAGCATTTT. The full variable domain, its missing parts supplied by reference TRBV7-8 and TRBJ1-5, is GAGVSQSPRYKVAKRGQDVALRCDPISGHVSLFWYQQALGQGPEFLTYFQNEAQLDKSGLPSDRFFAERPEGSVSTLKIQRTQQEDSAVYLCASSLAPKTGGPWQPQHFGDGTRLSIL.